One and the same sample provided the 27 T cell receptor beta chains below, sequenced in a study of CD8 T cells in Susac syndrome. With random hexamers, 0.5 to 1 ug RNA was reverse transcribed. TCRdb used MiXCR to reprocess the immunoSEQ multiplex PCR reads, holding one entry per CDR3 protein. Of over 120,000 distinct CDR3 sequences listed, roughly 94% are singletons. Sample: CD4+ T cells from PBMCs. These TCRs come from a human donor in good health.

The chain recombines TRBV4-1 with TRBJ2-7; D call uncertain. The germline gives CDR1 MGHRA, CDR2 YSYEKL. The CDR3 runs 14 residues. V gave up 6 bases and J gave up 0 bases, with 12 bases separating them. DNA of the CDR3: TGCGCCAGCAGATCGACGACCAGCTCCTACGAGCAGTACTTC. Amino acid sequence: CASRSTTSSYEQYF.

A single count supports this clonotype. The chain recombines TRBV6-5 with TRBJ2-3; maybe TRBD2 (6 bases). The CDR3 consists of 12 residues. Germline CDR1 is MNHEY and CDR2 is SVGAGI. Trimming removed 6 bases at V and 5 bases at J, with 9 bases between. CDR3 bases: TGTGCCAGCAGCCGGGGGAGAGATACGCAGTATTTT. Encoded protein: CASSRGRDTQYF.

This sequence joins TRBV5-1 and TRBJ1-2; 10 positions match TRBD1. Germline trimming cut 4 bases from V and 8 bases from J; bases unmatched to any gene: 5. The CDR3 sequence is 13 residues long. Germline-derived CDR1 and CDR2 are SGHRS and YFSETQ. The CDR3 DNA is TGCGCCAGCAGCACCGGACAGGGGGACGGCTACACCTTC. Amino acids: CASSTGQGDGYTF. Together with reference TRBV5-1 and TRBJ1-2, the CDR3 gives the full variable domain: KAGVTQTPRYLIKTRGQQVTLSCSPISGHRSVSWYQQTPGQGLQFLFEYFSETQRNKGNFPGRFSGRQFSNSRSEMNVSTLELGDSALYLCASSTGQGDGYTFGSGTRLTVV.

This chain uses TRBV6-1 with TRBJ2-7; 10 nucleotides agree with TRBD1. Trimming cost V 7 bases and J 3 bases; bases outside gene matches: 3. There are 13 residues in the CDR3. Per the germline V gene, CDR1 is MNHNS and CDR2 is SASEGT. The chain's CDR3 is CASMTGGSYEQYF. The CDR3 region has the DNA TGTGCCAGCATGACAGGGGGCAGCTACGAGCAGTACTTC.

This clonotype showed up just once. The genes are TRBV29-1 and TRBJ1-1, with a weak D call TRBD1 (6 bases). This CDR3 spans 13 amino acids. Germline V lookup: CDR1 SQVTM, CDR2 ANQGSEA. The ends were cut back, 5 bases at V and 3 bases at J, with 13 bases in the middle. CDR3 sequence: CSVTRGGDTEAFF. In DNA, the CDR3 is TGCAGCGTTACCAGGGGAGGGGACACTGAAGCTTTCTTT.

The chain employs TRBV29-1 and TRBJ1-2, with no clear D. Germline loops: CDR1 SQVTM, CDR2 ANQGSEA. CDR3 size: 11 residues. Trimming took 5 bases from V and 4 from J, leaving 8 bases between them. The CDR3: CSVWQSYGYTF. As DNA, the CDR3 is TGCAGCGTTTGGCAGAGCTATGGCTACACCTTC. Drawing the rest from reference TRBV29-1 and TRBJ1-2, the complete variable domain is SAVISQKPSRDICQRGTSLTIQCQVDSQVTMMFWYRQQPGQSLTLIATANQGSEATYESGFVIDKFPISRPNLTFSTLTVSNMSPEDSSIYLCSVWQSYGYTFGSGTRLTVV.

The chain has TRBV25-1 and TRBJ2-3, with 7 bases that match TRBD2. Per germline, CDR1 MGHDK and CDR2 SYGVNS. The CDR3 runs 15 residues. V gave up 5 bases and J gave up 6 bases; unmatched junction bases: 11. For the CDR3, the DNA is TGTGCCAGCAGTCCGACTAGCAAGATTGGCGATACGCAGTATTTT. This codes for CASSPTSKIGDTQYF.

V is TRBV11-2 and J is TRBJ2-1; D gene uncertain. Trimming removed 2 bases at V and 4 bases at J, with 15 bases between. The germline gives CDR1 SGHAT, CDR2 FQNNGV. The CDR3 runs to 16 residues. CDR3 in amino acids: CASSLRSGDKYNEQFF. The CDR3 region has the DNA TGTGCCAGCAGCTTACGCTCCGGTGACAAGTACAATGAGCAGTTCTTC.

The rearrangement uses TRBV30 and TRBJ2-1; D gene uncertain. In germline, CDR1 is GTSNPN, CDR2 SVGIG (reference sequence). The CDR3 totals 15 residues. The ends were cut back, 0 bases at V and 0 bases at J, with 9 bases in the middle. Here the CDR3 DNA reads TGTGCCTGGAGTGTAGGCCTACCCTCCTACAATGAGCAGTTCTTC. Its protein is CAWSVGLPSYNEQFF.

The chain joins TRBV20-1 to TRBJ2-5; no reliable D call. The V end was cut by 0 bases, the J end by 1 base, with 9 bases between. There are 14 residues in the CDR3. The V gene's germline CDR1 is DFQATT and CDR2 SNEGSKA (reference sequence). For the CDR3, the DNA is TGCAGTGCTAGAGAGGGGAACCTCCAAGAGACCCAGTACTTC. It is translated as CSAREGNLQETQYF.

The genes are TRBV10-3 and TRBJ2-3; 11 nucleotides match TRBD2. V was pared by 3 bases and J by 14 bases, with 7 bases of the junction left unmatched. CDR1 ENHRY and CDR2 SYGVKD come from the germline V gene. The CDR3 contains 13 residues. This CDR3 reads CAISDGTSGPGYF. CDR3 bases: TGTGCCATCAGTGATGGGACTAGCGGACCTGGGTATTTT.

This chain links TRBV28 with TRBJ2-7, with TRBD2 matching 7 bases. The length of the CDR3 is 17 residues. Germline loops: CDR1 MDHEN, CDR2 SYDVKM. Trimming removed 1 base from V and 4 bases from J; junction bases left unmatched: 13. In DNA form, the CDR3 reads TGTGCCAGCAGTTTATATCGACTAGCCCAGAGCGGGTACGAGCAGTACTTC. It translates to CASSLYRLAQSGYEQYF.

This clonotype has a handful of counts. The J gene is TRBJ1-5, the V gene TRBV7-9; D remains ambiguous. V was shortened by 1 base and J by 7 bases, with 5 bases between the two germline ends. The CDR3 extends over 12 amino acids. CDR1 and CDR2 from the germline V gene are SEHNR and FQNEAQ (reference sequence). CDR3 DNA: TGTGCCAGCAGCTTAGATGTCCAGCCCCAGCATTTT. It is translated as CASSLDVQPQHF.

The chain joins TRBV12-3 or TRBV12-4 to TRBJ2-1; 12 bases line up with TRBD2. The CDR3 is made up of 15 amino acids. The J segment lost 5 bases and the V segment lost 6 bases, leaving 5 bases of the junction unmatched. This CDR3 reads CASSRTSGTNNEQFF. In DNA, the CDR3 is TGTGCCAGCAGCCGGACTAGCGGGACTAACAATGAGCAGTTCTTC.

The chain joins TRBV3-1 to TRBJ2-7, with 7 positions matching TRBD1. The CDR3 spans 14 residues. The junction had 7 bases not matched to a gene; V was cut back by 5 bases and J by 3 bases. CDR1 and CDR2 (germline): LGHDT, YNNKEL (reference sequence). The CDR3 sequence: CASSLRGQNYEQYF. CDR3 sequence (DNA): TGTGCCAGCAGCTTAAGGGGACAGAACTACGAGCAGTACTTC.

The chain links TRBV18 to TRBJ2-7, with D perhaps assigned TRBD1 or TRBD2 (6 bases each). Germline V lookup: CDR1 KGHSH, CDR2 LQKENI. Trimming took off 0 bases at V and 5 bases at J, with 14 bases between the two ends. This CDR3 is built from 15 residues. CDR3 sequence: CASSPPGGVPHEQYF. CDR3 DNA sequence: TGTGCCAGCTCACCACCGGGGGGCGTACCCCACGAGCAGTACTTC.

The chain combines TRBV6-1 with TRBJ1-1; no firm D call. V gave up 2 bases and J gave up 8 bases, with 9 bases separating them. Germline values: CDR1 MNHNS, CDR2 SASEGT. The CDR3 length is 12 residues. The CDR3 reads CASSERPKEAFF. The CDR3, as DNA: TGTGCCAGCAGTGAAAGACCGAAAGAAGCTTTCTTT.

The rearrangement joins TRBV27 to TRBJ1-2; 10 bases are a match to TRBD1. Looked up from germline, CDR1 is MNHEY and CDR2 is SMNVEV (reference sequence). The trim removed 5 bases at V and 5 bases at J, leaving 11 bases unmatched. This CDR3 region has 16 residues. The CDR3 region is CASSPGTGVVSYGYTF. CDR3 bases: TGTGCCAGCAGTCCCGGGACAGGGGTGGTATCTTATGGCTACACCTTC.

The CDR3 reads CASSLALLWETQYF. Written as DNA, the CDR3 is TGTGCCAGCAGCTTAGCTCTTTTGTGGGAGACCCAGTACTTC. The V gene is TRBV7-9, the J gene TRBJ2-5, with D unclear. The CDR3 has 14 residues. Trimming pared 0 bases from V and 5 bases from J, leaving 10 bases between. Germline loops: CDR1 SEHNR, CDR2 FQNEAQ (reference sequence).

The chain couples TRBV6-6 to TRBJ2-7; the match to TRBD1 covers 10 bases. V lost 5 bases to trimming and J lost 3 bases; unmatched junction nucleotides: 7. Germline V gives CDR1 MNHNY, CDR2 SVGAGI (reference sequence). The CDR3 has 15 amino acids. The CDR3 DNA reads TGTGCCAGCAGTCGACCGGGGGACAGGGGCTACGAGCAGTACTTC. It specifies CASSRPGDRGYEQYF.

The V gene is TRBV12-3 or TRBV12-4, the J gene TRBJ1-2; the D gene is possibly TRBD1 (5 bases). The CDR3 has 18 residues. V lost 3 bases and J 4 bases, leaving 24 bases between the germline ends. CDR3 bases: TGTGCCAGCAGTTTGGGGCAGGTGGCCGTTGAGGAGGGCTATGGCTACACCTTC. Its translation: CASSLGQVAVEEGYGYTF.

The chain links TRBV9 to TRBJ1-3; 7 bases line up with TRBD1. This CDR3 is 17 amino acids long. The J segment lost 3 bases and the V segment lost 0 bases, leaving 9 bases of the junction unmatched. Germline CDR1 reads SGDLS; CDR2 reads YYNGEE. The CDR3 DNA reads TGTGCCAGCAGCGTAGGAGGCCGGGACAGTTATGGAAACACCATATATTTT. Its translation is CASSVGGRDSYGNTIYF.

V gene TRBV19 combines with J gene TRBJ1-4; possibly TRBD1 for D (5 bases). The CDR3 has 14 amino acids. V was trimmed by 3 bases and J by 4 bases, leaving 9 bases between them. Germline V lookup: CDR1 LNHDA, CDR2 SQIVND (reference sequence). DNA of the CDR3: TGTGCCAGTAGTATGGGGCGGCATAATGAAAAACTGTTTTTT. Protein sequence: CASSMGRHNEKLFF. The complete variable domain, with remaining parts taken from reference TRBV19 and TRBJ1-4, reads DGGITQSPKYLFRKEGQNVTLSCEQNLNHDAMYWYRQDPGQGLRLIYYSQIVNDFQKGDIAEGYSVSREKKESFPLTVTSAQKNPTAFYLCASSMGRHNEKLFFGSGTQLSVL.

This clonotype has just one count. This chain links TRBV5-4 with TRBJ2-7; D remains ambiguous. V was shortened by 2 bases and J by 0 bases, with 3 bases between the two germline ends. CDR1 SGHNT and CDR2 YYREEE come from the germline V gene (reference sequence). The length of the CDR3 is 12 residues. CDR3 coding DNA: TGTGCCAGCAGCTTCAACTCCTACGAGCAGTACTTC. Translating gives CASSFNSYEQYF.

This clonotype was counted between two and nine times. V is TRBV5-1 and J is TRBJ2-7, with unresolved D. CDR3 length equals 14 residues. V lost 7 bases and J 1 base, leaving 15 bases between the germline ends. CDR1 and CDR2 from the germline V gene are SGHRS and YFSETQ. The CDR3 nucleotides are TGCGCCAGCGGCTCTCTGGGCGGATCCTACGAGCAGTACTTC. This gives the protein CASGSLGGSYEQYF.

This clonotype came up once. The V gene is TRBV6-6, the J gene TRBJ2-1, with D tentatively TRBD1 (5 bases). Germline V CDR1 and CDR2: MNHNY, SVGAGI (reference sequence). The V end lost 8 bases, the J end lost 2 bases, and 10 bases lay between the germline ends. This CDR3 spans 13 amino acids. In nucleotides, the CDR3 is TGTGCCAGCGGGGCGCCAGCCTACAATGAGCAGTTCTTC. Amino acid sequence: CASGAPAYNEQFF.

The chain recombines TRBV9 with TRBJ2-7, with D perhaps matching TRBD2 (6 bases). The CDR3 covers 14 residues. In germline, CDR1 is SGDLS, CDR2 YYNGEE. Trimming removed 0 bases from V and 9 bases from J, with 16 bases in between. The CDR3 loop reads CASSVVDSGDRQYF. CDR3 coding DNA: TGTGCCAGCAGCGTAGTAGATAGCGGAGACCGGCAGTACTTC.